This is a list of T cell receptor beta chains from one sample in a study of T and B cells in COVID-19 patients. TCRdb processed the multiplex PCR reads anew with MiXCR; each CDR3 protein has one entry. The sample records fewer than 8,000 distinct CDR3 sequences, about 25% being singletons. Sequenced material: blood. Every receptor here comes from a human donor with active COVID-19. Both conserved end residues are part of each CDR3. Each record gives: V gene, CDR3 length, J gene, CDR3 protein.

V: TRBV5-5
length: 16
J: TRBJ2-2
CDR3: CASSRRFRTGTGELFF

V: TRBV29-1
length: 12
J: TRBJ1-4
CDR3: CSVGQPEQKLFF

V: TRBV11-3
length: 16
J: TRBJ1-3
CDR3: CASSLPSGTAGNTIYF

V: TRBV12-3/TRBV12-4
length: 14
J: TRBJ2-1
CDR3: CASLGTGGRNEQFF

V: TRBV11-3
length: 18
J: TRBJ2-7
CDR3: CASSLNMDVDRGSYEQYF

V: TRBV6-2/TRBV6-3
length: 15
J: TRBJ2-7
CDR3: CASSSGLAGSYEQYF

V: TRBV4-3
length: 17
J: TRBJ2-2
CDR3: CASSQDYGGGNTGELFF

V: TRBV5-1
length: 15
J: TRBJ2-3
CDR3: CASSPTPTSSDTQYF

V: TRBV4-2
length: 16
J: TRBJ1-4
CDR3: CASSQGSGTTDEKLFF

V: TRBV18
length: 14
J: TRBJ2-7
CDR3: CASSPADRGREQYF

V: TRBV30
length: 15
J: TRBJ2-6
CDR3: CAWSVLGSGANVLTF

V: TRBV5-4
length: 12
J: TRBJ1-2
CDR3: CASSLESSPNTF

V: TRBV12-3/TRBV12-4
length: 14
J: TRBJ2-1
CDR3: CASSLGYSGSEQFF

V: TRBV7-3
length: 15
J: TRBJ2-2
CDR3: CASSSRDRVGAELFF

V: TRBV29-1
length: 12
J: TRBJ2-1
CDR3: CSVEFAGNEQFF

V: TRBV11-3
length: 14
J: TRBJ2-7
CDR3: CASSLVQGTYEQYF

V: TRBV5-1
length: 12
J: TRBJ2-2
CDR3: CASEGNTGELFF

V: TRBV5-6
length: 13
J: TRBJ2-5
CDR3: CASRRGRVETQYF